The clone carrying this T cell receptor beta chain was detected a few times. Its antigen is as yet unknown. Alpha and beta libraries were amplified separately from the second PCR onward. The beta constant-region primer was an equimolar mix of two oligonucleotides covering TRBC1 and TRBC2. The ligated cDNA underwent four PCR rounds using SP2 and nested alpha and beta constant-region primers. TCRdb reprocessed the UMI-ligation and nested PCR reads via MiXCR and lists one record per CDR3 protein. The sample yields roughly 92,000 distinct CDR3 sequences, over 9% seen once. The data stem from a study of naive and memory T cell subsets. V lost 0 bases, J lost 3 bases, and 11 bases lay in between. CDR1 LGHNA and CDR2 YSLEER come from the germline V gene. The CDR3 runs to 15 residues. Study-level results: Over 95% of naive TCR sequences appeared only once after error correction, unlike memory subsets. Possibly reflecting memory cells re-expressing CD45RA, a few larger clonotypes occurred in naive repertoires, especially CD8.

The gene calls are TRBV4-3 and TRBJ1-2; D not resolved. Input material: naive CD4+ T cells from blood. The sequence came from a human donor in good health. CDR3 in DNA: TGCGCCAGCAGCCAAGATGTCCTGGCGTACTATGGCTACACCTTC. Translated, it gives CASSQDVLAYYGYTF.